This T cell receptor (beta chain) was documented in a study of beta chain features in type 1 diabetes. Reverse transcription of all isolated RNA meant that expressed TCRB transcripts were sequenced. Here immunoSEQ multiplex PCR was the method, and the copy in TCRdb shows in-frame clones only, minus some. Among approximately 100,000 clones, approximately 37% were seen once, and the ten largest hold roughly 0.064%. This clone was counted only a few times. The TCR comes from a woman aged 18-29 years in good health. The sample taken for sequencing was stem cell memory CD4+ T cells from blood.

The CDR3 bases are TGTGCCAGCAGCTTAGACCCCCGGGGATCTAGCACAGATACGCAGTATTTT. It yields the protein CASSLDPRGSSTDTQYF. V is TRBV11-2 and J is TRBJ2-3, with D tentatively TRBD2 (5 bases). The V end was cut by 0 bases, the J end by 0 bases, with 13 bases between. The CDR3 has 17 residues. Germline V CDR1 and CDR2: SGHAT, FQNNGV.